This T cell receptor beta chain is drawn from a study of cytomegalovirus exposure and HLA in healthy donors. Study observations and caveats: The later analysis indicated that the majority of CMV-associated TCR beta chains appeared HLA-restricted. Rarity characterized most TCR sequences, yet some public TCRs appeared in many donors. Certain sequence variants were highly shared and formed a cluster, and this cluster was likely a sequencing artifact.

Regarding this clone: Its antigen is as yet unknown.

CDR1 and CDR2 (germline): LGHNA, YNFKEQ. Trimming took 4 bases from V and 3 from J, leaving 15 bases between them. The CDR3 is 15 amino acids. 13 Jbeta primers and 60 Vbeta primers were used for the PCR. Sequencing used immunoSEQ multiplex PCR; TCRdb keeps in-frame clones, though not all of them. Of about 130,000 clones in the sample, around three quarters are singletons; the top ten hold over 1.5%. Input material: PBMCs. The chain links TRBV4-2 to TRBJ1-1, with D possibly TRBD1 on 5 matching bases. This sequence was found in a woman in her fifties or sixties in good health and CMV-seronegative. The CDR3 reads CASSLGSGGYTEAFF. For the CDR3, the DNA is TGTGCCAGCAGCCTCGGATCGGGGGGGTACACTGAAGCTTTCTTT.